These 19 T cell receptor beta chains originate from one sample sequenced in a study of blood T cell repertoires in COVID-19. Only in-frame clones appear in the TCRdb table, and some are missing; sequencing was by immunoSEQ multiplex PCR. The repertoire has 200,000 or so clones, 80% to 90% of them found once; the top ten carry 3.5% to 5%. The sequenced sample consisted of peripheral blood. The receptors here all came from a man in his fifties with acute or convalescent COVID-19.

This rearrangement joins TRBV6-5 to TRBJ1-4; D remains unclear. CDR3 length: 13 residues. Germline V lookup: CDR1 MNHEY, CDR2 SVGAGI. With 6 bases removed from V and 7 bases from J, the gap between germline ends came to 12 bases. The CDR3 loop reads CASRQQTSEKLFF. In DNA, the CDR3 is TGTGCCAGCAGACAACAAACAAGTGAAAAACTGTTTTTT.

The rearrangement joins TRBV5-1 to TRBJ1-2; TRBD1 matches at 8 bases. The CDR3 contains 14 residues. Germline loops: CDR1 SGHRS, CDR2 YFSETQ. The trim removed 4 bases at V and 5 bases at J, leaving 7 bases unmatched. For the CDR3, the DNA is TGCGCCAGCAGCGTGGAGACAGGGGCATATGGCTACACCTTC. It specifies CASSVETGAYGYTF.

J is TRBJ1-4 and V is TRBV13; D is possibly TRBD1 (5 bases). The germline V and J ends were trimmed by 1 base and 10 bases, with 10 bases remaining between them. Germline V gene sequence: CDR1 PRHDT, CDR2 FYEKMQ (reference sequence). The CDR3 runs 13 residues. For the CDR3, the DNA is TGTGCCAGCAGCTTAGTTGACAGAGGAAAACTGTTTTTT. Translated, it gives CASSLVDRGKLFF.

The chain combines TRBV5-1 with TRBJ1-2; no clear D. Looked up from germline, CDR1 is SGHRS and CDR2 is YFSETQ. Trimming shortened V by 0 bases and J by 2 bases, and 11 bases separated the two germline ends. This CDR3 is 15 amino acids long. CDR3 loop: CASSLGAAQNYGYTF. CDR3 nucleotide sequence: TGCGCCAGCAGCTTGGGGGCAGCTCAGAACTATGGCTACACCTTC.

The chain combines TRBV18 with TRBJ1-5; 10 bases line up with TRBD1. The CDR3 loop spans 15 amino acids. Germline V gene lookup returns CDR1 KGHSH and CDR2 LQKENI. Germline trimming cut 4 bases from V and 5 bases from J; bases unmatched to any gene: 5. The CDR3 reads CASSRDRGSYQPQHF. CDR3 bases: TGTGCCAGCTCACGGGACAGGGGATCGTATCAGCCCCAGCATTTT.

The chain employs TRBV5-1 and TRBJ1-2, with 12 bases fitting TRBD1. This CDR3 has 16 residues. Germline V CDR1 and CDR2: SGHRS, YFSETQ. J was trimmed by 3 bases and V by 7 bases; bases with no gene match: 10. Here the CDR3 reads CASQTGTGGADYGYTF. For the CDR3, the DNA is TGCGCCAGCCAAACCGGGACAGGGGGCGCTGACTATGGCTACACCTTC.

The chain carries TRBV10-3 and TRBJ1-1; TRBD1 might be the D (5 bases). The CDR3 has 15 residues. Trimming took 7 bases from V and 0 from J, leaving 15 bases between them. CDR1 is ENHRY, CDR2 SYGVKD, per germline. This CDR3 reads CAIKGAGGLNTEAFF. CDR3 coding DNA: TGTGCCATCAAGGGCGCGGGGGGGTTGAACACTGAAGCTTTCTTT.

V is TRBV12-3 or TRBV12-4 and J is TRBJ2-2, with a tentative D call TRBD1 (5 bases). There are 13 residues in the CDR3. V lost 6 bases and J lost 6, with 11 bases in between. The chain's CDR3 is CASRVSGSGELFF. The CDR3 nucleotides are TGTGCCAGCAGGGTTTCAGGGTCCGGGGAGCTGTTTTTT.

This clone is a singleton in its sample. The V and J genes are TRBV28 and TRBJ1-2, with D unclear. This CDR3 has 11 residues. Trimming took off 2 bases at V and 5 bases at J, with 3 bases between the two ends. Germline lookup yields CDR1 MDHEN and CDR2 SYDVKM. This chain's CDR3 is CASSLQYGYTF. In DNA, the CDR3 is TGTGCCAGCAGTTTACAGTATGGCTACACCTTC.

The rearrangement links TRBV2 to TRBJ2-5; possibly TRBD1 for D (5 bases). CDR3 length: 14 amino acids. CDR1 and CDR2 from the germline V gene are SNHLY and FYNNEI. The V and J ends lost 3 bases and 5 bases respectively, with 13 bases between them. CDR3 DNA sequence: TGTGCCAGCAGTGAGGGGCGTAGGGATGAGACCCAGTACTTC. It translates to CASSEGRRDETQYF.

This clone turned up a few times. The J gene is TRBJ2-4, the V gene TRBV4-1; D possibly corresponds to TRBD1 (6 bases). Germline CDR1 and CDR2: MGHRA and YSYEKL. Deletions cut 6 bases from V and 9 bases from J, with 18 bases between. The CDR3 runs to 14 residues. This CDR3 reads CASRERTGKSIQYF. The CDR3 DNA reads TGCGCCAGCAGGGAAAGAACAGGGAAGAGCATTCAGTACTTC.

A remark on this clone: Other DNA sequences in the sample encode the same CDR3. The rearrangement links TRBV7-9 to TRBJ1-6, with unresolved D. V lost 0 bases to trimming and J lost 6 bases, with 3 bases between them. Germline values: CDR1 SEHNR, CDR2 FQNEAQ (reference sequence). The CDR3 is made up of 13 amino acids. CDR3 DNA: TGTGCCAGCAGCTTAGCCCTTAATTCACCCCTCCACTTT. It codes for CASSLALNSPLHF.

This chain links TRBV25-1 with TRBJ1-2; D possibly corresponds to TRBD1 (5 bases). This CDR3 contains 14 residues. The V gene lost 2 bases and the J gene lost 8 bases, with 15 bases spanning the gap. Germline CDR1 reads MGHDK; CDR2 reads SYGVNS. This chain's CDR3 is CASSEQGGAGGYTF. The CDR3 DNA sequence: TGTGCCAGCAGTGAACAAGGAGGGGCAGGAGGCTACACCTTC.

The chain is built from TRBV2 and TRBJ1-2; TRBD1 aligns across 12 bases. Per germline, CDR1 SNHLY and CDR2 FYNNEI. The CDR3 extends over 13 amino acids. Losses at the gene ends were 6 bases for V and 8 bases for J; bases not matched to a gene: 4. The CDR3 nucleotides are TGTGCCAGCAGAGGGGACAGGGGGCAAGGCTACACCTTC. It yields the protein CASRGDRGQGYTF.

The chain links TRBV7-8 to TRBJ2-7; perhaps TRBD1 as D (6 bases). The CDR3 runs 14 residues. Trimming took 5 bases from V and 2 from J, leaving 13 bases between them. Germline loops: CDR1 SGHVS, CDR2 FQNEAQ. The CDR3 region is CASSPWTATYEQYF. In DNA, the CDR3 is TGTGCCAGCAGCCCCTGGACAGCCACCTACGAGCAGTACTTC.

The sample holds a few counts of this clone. As DNA, the CDR3 is TGTGCCAGCTCACCGGTTCCCCCGGGGAACACTGAAGCTTTCTTT. It encodes CASSPVPPGNTEAFF. J is TRBJ1-1 and V is TRBV18; no clear D. This CDR3 contains 15 residues. Trimming cost V 3 bases and J 1 base, with 12 bases left between them. Germline V CDR1 and CDR2: KGHSH, LQKENI.

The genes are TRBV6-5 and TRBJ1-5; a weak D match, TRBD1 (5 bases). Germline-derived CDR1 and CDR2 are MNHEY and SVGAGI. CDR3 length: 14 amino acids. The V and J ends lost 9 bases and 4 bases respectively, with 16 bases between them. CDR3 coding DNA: TGTGCCAGTACCGGGACTCTCCAGAATCAGCCCCAGCATTTT. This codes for CASTGTLQNQPQHF.

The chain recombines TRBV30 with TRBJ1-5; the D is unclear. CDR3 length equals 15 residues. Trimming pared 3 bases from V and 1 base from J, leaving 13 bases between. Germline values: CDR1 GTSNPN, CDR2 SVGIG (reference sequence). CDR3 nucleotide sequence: TGTGCCTGGAGCGGACTGGGAGGGAGCAATCAGCCCCAGCATTTT. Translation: CAWSGLGGSNQPQHF. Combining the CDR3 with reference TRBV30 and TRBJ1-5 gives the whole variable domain SQTIHQWPATLVQPVGSPLSLECTVEGTSNPNLYWYRQAAGRGLQLLFYSVGIGQISSEVPQNLSASRPQDRQFILSSKKLLLSDSGFYLCAWSGLGGSNQPQHFGDGTRLSIL.

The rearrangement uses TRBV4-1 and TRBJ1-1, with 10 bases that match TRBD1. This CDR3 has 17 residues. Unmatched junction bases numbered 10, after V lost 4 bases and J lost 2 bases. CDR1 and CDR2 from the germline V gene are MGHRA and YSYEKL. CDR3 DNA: TGCGCCAGCAGCCGACAGAAAGGGGACAGGGGAAACACTGAAGCTTTCTTT. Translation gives CASSRQKGDRGNTEAFF.